This T cell receptor beta chain came from a study of cytomegalovirus exposure and HLA in healthy donors (dated 2017 in TCRdb). At the level of the whole study: In an earlier analysis of approximately 500 of the donors, 250 to 350 Gb of sequence data and 117 million unique TCR beta sequences from approximately 180 million T cells were reported. Roughly 300 gigabases of sequencing data and approximately 80 million unique TCR sequences were included in an early release covering 500 to 750 HLA-typed donors. Of the 350 to 400 genotyped donors, approximately 83% fell in the genetic ancestry cluster associated with self-reported Caucasian donors. The study aimed to test whether cataloging public T cell receptors could reveal signatures of past pathogen exposure. The study profiled the T cell repertoires of more than 500 subjects by immunosequencing and related them to cytomegalovirus serostatus. In addition to the first cohort of approximately 650 subjects, a separate validation cohort of 120 different subjects was used. The study combined high-throughput TCR immunosequencing, statistical association of individual TCRs with disease status, and machine learning to predict cytomegalovirus infection status. In a later analysis, previously published TCR beta repertoires from 666 donors were re-analyzed and high-resolution HLA genotyping was added so that TCR occurrence patterns could be studied. Rather than drawing on any new phenotypic data, the later analysis identified candidate immune exposures from TCR beta sequences and the way those sequences occurred across donors. In an earlier analysis of over 550 of the donors, high-throughput TCR beta sequencing was used to judge whether each TCR beta V gene segment behaved as functional or pseudogenic. Donor age, sex, ethnicity and CMV serostatus were compiled alongside the repertoire data. A later genetic analysis used genome-wide SNP genotypes for about three fifths of the 666 donors, treating that subset as a discovery cohort. All discovery cohort repertoires had been generated using a single sequencing platform. HLA typing covered class I and class II loci at four-digit resolution. Typing coverage differed by locus: A, B, C, DRB1 and DQB1 were typed in roughly 629-630 donors, DQA1 in about 560, DPA1 in approximately 600, and DPB1 in about 450. Five DR-DQ haplotypes were treated as single units for association and clustering because of strong linkage in the cohort. Across some 400 genotyped donors of the cohort, an average of about 240,000 unique TCR beta nucleotide sequences per donor were sequenced, and about a sixth of those sequences were non-productive.

CDR1 and CDR2 (SNHLY, FYNNEI) derive from the germline V gene. V lost 5 bases and J lost 3 bases, and the count of bases not matched to a germline gene is 3. Including cysteine and phenylalanine, the CDR3 has 13 amino acids. The DNA shown is the 39-base CDR3, in frame from base 1. Concerning this clone: Which antigen it targets is not known. No clone much larger than this one lies a single base away; base qualities are absent.

Receptors were amplified or captured by the immunoSEQ multiplex PCR assay. The multiplex PCR relied on a mix of 60 forward primers for TCR Vbeta segments and 13 reverse primers for TCR Jbeta segments. Amplification of the CDR3 region of rearranged TCR beta genes was performed with a multiplex PCR assay on genomic DNA. The amplified TCR beta libraries were sequenced on the Illumina HiSeq System as 87-base-pair reads. From the authors' description of their analysis: A later analysis tallied 75 million to 85 million unique TCR beta chains across the 666 repertoires, and about 10 million of those chains were shared by two or more donors. Raw reads were error-corrected and collapsed into unique sequences by a nearest-neighbor algorithm in which closely related sequences were merged to remove PCR and sequencing errors. To assign V, D and J gene segments, CDR3 sequences were aligned to IMGT reference sequences. For a sequence to be retained, at least a six-nucleotide match to both a V gene segment and a J gene segment was required. A rearrangement was called productive if the CDR3 had no stop codons and remained in frame with V and J, and every other rearrangement was called non-productive. Following IMGT convention, CDR3 was defined as the stretch from the second conserved V-encoded cysteine to the conserved J-encoded phenylalanine. In an earlier analysis of 587 of the donors, sequences lacking an unambiguous match to a single V gene segment were excluded. An earlier analysis of 587 of the donors classified V segments as functional when productive rearrangements were above 56.7% and as segregating when the standard deviation between donors was above 5%. To diagnose cytomegalovirus status from the catalog of TCR beta chain sequences, a statistical classification framework was built. In a later analysis, V and J genes were assigned by comparing TCR nucleotide sequences against IMGT/GENE-DB human TR gene sequences. In a later analysis, CDR3 sequences and most-parsimonious VDJ recombination scenarios were assigned using the TCRdist pipeline. A later analysis defined each TCR beta chain by its CDR3 amino acid sequence plus V-gene family, and excluded reads lacking a unique V-gene family. As a way to deal with suspected cross-contamination and a sequencing artifact, a later analysis dropped hundreds of nucleotide sequences that were highly shared and had low generation probability. For each public chain, a later analysis derived a clonal expansion index from normalized ranks of inferred template counts within each repertoire. In a later analysis, generation probabilities were computed using a VDJ recombination model fitted to out-of-frame rearrangements, and the results were checked against IGoR. A later analysis scored TCR-TCR, TCR-HLA and TCR-CMV co-occurrence with hypergeometric tests, applying a repertoire-size bias correction to TCR pairs. To estimate false discovery rates, a later analysis permuted the HLA or CMV assignments 20 times. In a later analysis, co-occurring TCRs were grouped using DBSCAN, and TCRdist sequence similarity was added for clustering within HLA-allele-positive subsets. Repertoires with fewer than 30,000 or more than 120,000 public chains were left out of co-occurrence clustering, as were about five repertoires with anomalous nucleotide sharing. TCRdb retrieved this table from immuneACCESS and kept in-frame rearrangements only. Not all clones are present; in checked studies, unresolved V genes account for under half, and no reason is known for the remainder. The V and J calls and the clone size are those of that table, but D and trimming were determined from the DNA. This sample comprises more than 25,000 clones, more than 55% of them detected only once. The ten largest make up roughly two fifths of the sample.

The cohort comprised under 700 healthy bone marrow donors. Cohort members were all nominally healthy when sampled, although unrecorded immune exposures were likely present. The donor was CMV seropositive and was included in the group of some 290 seropositive cohort members. A peripheral blood sample was collected from each donor, and TCR beta sequencing was performed on peripheral blood mononuclear cells. Genomic DNA was extracted from the blood cell samples with the Qiagen DNeasy Blood Extraction Kit. On the study overall, not on this receptor specifically: A further reported finding was that TCR beta sequences accurately predicted the HLA-A and HLA-B alleles for most subjects in the first cohort. It was suggested by the authors that the approach could potentially be generalized to other disease states and immunological phenotypes. The classifier was reported to diagnose cytomegalovirus status with high specificity and sensitivity in both the original cohort and the validation cohort. In a later analysis, HLA-associated TCR beta chains showed more clonal expansion and lower generation probabilities than non-associated chains that were equally common. The sequencing pipeline was judged likely to have produced a cluster of highly shared sequence variants as a technical artifact. Compared with the 666-donor mean, donors in an Asian-associated ancestry cluster had fewer N-insertions in productive TCRs, according to a later genetic analysis. HLA typing was unavailable for some donors at each locus, so association tests used only the typed subset. Correlated functional status among segregating V segments might reflect linkage disequilibrium, but an unknown experimental factor could not be ruled out. Presence/absence analyses assumed roughly uniform sequencing depth across donors, an assumption that may not hold. Because counts were too low, around 17 rarely observed V segments, including chromosome 9 orphons, were left out of the earlier analysis of 587 of the donors. Several of the top co-occurrence clusters appeared to be linked to parvovirus B19, influenza, CMV and Epstein-Barr virus, according to a later analysis. Only TCR beta chains were sequenced in this cohort, and the absence of alpha or paired-chain data limited detectable features. According to a later analysis, TCR association rates differed among HLA loci, with DRB1 alleles showing the most associated TCRs and HLA-C alleles showing the fewest. Most TCR sequences were observed very rarely across donors, whereas some public TCRs were present in many individuals. The study gave a list of 150 to 200 TCR beta chains associated with cytomegalovirus. In a later analysis, most CMV-associated TCR beta chains were found to appear HLA-restricted, with HLA associations seemingly driven largely by CMV exposure. Three of the identified cytomegalovirus-associated TCR beta chains were confirmed in vitro to be specific for cytomegalovirus antigens. The only immune exposure information available for the cohort was CMV serostatus. When HLA alleles, especially DR and DQ, strongly co-occurred, TCR associations were difficult to assign to individual alleles. In a later analysis, 16,951 TCR beta sequences were associated with specific HLA alleles at a false discovery rate of 0.05. An association between a missense DCLRE1C variant and V-gene and J-gene trimming of TCR beta chains was found in a later genetic analysis and replicated in an independent cohort. In an earlier analysis of approximately 590 of the donors, most TCR beta V segments appeared in productive rearrangements about 87% or about 30% of the time, broadly matching IMGT annotations. Because the 87-base-pair reads could not distinguish some IMGT-functional V segments, including TRBV6-2 and TRBV6-3, those segments were excluded.

Rearrangement joined TRBV2 to TRBJ1-2, with 7 junctional bases fitting TRBD1. The TCR sequence derives from a male donor in good health and CMV-seropositive. What was sequenced was PBMCs. The CDR3 region has the sequence CASSQQGYYGYTF. The sequenced DNA is TGTGCCAGCAGTCAACAGGGGTACTATGGCTACACCTTC.